This TCR beta chain was obtained from a study of cytomegalovirus exposure and HLA in healthy donors. Germline lookup yields CDR1 SGHAT and CDR2 FQNNGV. The CDR3 spans 15 residues. Trimming pared 4 bases from V and 5 bases from J, leaving 17 bases between. The primer mix had 60 Vbeta and 13 Jbeta primers. TCRdb keeps only in-frame clones here, not all; method: immunoSEQ multiplex PCR. This table has 60,000 to 70,000 clones, around 75% appearing once. The sample comprised PBMCs. The sequence was obtained from a man aged 55 to 70 in good health and CMV-seropositive. V usage is TRBV11-2 and J usage is TRBJ2-5, with D perhaps TRBD2 (7 bases). CDR3 sequence reads: CASSSLGGGPETQYF. CDR3 DNA sequence: TGTGCCAGCAGCTCCCTAGGGGGGGGCCCCGAGACCCAGTACTTC.